The source of this T cell receptor (beta chain) is a study of shared clonotypes between healthy human individuals. The naive CD8 fraction comprised CD45RO-negative cells positively selected for CCR7 and excluded terminally differentiated effector memory CD45RA+ cells. Trimming cost V 0 bases and J 3 bases, with 9 bases left between them. The CDR3 is 15 residues long. The V gene's germline CDR1 is ENHRY and CDR2 SYGVKD. Original methodology: ImmunoSEQ supplied junction-only sequences lacking quality scores, so filtering was different. Sequenced by immunoSEQ multiplex PCR; TCRdb stores in-frame clones only, minus some. For V, J and clone size, that table is used; D and trimming come from the DNA. The sample shows around 580,000 clones, 95% to 98% of them seen only once.

The receptor was derived from a man aged 30 to 39 in good health. This chain uses TRBV10-3 with TRBJ2-1; no definite D call. Sequencing was performed on naive CD8+ T cells sorted from blood. CDR3 nucleotide sequence: TGTGCCATCAGTGAGTCGTATCGTCACTACAATGAGCAGTTCTTC. Amino acids: CAISESYRHYNEQFF.